The 4 T cell receptor beta chains in this list originate from one sample, sequenced in a study of cytomegalovirus exposure and HLA in healthy donors. With 60 Vbeta and 13 Jbeta primers, the PCR was carried out. Profiling relied on immunoSEQ multiplex PCR, and the TCRdb table lists in-frame clones only, not all of them. The top ten hold 2% to 2.5% of the sample, which has 180,000 or so clones, roughly 72% seen once. The sequenced sample was PBMCs. Receptors were obtained from a woman aged 25 to 45 in good health and CMV-seropositive.

This chain joins TRBV5-1 and TRBJ2-1; 8 bases fit TRBD2. The CDR3 is 15 amino acids. Germline trimming cut 4 bases from V and 1 base from J; bases unmatched to any gene: 4. Per the germline V gene, CDR1 is SGHRS and CDR2 is YFSETQ. DNA of the CDR3: TGCGCCAGCAGCACCTCTAGCGGGTCCTACAATGAGCAGTTCTTC. Translated: CASSTSSGSYNEQFF.

The chain is built from TRBV2 and TRBJ2-7; 12 positions agree with TRBD2. The CDR3 consists of 14 residues. Germline trimming cut 5 bases from V and 3 bases from J; bases unmatched to any gene: 2. CDR1 and CDR2 (germline): SNHLY, FYNNEI. The CDR3 DNA reads as TGTGCCAGCAGTCTGACTAGCGGGAGCTACGAGCAGTACTTC. It encodes CASSLTSGSYEQYF.

The chain is built from TRBV15 and TRBJ2-5; a weak D match, TRBD1 (5 bases). This CDR3 region has 15 residues. CDR1 LNHNV and CDR2 YYDKDF come from the germline V gene (reference sequence). Trimming left V 4 bases short and J 5 bases short, with 17 bases between. The DNA of the CDR3 is TGTGCCACCAGCATAGGAAGGGGCGAAGGGGAGACCCAGTACTTC. Translating it yields CATSIGRGEGETQYF.

The V gene is TRBV7-2, the J gene TRBJ2-3; 9 bases fit TRBD2. Per the germline V gene, CDR1 is SGHTA and CDR2 is FQGNSA. Unmatched junction bases numbered 17, after V lost 2 bases and J lost 5 bases. CDR3 length equals 19 residues. DNA for the CDR3: TGTGCCAGCAGCTTAAGAAGGTCTAGCGGGATAGGCAGGCGAGATACGCAGTATTTT. This encodes CASSLRRSSGIGRRDTQYF.